This TCR beta chain was captured in a study of T cell repertoires in cytomegalovirus infection. Overall study context: An indication of both CMV infection and matching HLA type came from public TCR beta signatures.

Via MiXCR, TCRdb re-called the reads, giving one row per CDR3 protein. The profile shows 480,000 or so distinct CDR3 sequences, approximately 10% of them singletons. Germline CDR1 is MNHNS and CDR2 is SASEGT. The CDR3 has 13 amino acids. V lost 5 bases and J lost 10, with 14 bases in between. This clonotype was detected ten times or more. The chain recombines TRBV6-1 with TRBJ2-2; D is undetermined. What was sequenced was PBMCs. The clonotype was recovered from a human donor in good health (CMV status not recorded). Some clones in this sample may be carry-over from other donors' samples. The CDR3 region is CASSPRDNEELFF. Here the CDR3 DNA reads TGTGCCAGCAGTCCCCGCGACAACGAGGAGCTGTTTTTT.